A single T cell receptor (beta chain) is shown here with its context. This sample stems from a study of shared clonotypes between healthy human individuals. CD45RO-negative cells were positively selected for CCR7, leaving out terminally differentiated effector memory CD45RA+ cells. This table comes from immunoSEQ multiplex PCR, and its TCRdb copy is limited to in-frame clones, with some not included. Here the sample spans millions of clones, roughly 94% being singletons. The germline CDR1 and CDR2 sequences are SEHNR and FQNEAQ (reference sequence). V dropped 1 base and J dropped 3; count of bases not matched to a gene: 2. This CDR3 spans 15 amino acids.

Material: naive CD8+ T cells sorted from blood. This chain uses TRBV7-9 with TRBJ2-7; 11 nucleotides line up with TRBD2. The source is a man between 18 and 29 years old in good health. This CDR3 is CASSLEGLADYEQYF. The CDR3 nucleotides read TGTGCCAGCAGCTTAGAGGGACTAGCGGACTACGAGCAGTACTTC.